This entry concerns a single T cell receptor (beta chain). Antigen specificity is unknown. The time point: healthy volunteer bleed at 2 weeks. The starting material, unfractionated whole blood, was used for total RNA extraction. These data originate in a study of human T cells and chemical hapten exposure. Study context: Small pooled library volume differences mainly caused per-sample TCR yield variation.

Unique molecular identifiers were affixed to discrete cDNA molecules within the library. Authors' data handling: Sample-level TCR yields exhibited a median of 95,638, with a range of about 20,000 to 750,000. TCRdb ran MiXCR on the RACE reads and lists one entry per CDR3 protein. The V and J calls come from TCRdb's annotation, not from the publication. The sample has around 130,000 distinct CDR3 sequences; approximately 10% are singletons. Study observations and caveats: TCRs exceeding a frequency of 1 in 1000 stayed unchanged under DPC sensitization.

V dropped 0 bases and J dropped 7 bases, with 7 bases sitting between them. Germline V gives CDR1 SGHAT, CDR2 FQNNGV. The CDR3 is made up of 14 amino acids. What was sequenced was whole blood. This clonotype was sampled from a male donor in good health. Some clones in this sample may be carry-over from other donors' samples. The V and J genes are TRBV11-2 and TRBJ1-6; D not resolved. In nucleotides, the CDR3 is TGTGCCAGCAGCTTAGACAGGACCAATTCACCCCTCCACTTT. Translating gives CASSLDRTNSPLHF.